What follows are 5 T cell receptor beta chains derived from one specimen sequenced in a study of response to subunit inactivated influenza vaccine. One entry per CDR3 protein, called by TCRdb with MiXCR from the RT-PCR reads. The profile shows 650,000 to 800,000 distinct CDR3 sequences, approximately 14% of them singletons. The sample here was PBMCs from blood, taken 14 days before vaccination. All receptors derive from a man aged 50 to 59 who received an inactivated influenza vaccine.

This clonotype was seen only a few times. The gene calls are TRBV12-3 or TRBV12-4 and TRBJ1-2, with 7 bases identical to TRBD1. The J segment lost 5 bases and the V segment lost 6 bases, leaving 9 bases of the junction unmatched. CDR3 size: 14 residues. The CDR3 is CASSHYRGTYGYTF. In DNA form, the CDR3 reads TGTGCCAGCAGCCACTACAGGGGCACGTATGGCTACACCTTC.

This sequence joins TRBV20-1 and TRBJ2-7, with TRBD1 matching 8 bases. J was trimmed by 6 bases and V by 5 bases; bases with no gene match: 15. CDR3 length equals 15 residues. Germline CDR1 and CDR2: DFQATT and SNEGSKA (reference sequence). DNA of the CDR3: TGCAGTGCTCGTCCCCACGGACAGGGTCGATTCGAGCAGTACTTC. Its translation is CSARPHGQGRFEQYF.

This rearrangement joins TRBV28 to TRBJ2-7; 7 positions agree with TRBD1. With V trimmed by 4 bases and J by 2 bases, 5 bases remained unmatched. CDR1 is MDHEN and CDR2 is SYDVKM in the germline V gene. The CDR3 runs to 14 residues. The CDR3: CASSSPDRTYEQYF. The DNA of the CDR3 is TGTGCCAGCAGTTCGCCGGACAGGACCTACGAGCAGTACTTC.

The sample holds a few counts of this clonotype. The chain combines TRBV14 with TRBJ2-3, with D perhaps given as TRBD1 or TRBD2 (6 bases each). Germline CDR1 and CDR2: SGHDN and FVKESK. The CDR3 totals 15 residues. Trimming took off 0 bases at V and 4 bases at J, with 11 bases between the two ends. Here the CDR3 reads CASSQESGASDTQYF. CDR3 coding DNA: TGTGCCAGCAGCCAAGAATCGGGGGCCTCAGATACGCAGTATTTT. Supplemented by reference TRBV14 and TRBJ2-3, the full variable domain reads EAGVTQFPSHSVIEKGQTVTLRCDPISGHDNLYWYRRVMGKEIKFLLHFVKESKQDESGMPNNRFLAERTGGTYSTLKVQPAELEDSGVYFCASSQESGASDTQYFGPGTRLTVL.

The chain employs TRBV20-1 and TRBJ2-7; 12 bases map to TRBD2. V lost 3 bases, J lost 2 bases, and 5 bases stayed unmatched. The CDR3 has 15 residues. Per the germline V gene, CDR1 is DFQATT and CDR2 is SNEGSKA (reference sequence). As DNA, the CDR3 is TGCAGTGCTAGTCTGACTAGCGGGAGTCCCTACGAGCAGTACTTC. This sequence encodes CSASLTSGSPYEQYF.